This is a list of T cell receptor beta chains from one sample in a study of OX40 agonist ivuxolimab in advanced cancers. The protocol was immunoSEQ multiplex PCR, while the TCRdb copy is restricted to in-frame clones and leaves out a portion. The profile shows almost 20,000 clones, 83% of them singletons. This specimen was CD4+ or CD8+ T cells sorted from blood, taken in a trial of the OX40 agonist ivuxolimab. The receptor set was obtained from an adult with an advanced solid tumor such as melanoma, head and neck, liver or kidney cancer. Both conserved end residues are part of each CDR3. Each record gives: V gene, clone size, J gene, D gene, CDR3 protein, CDR3 DNA. The D gene is left open where the match is weak. Clone sizes are given selectively: once, few, many, or a class where the clone is expanded.

TRBV6-5	.	TRBJ2-7	TRBD2	CASSYASSGGYEQYF	TGTGCCAGCAGTTACGCGTCTAGCGGGGGGTACGAGCAGTACTTC
TRBV12-5	large	TRBJ1-2	.	CASGLVGRRFSF	TGTGCTAGTGGTTTGGTGGGAAGGAGGTTTTCCTTC
TRBV30	few	TRBJ1-2	.	CAWTPSGNYGYTF	TGTGCCTGGACCCCAAGCGGAAACTATGGCTACACCTTC
TRBV28	.	TRBJ2-2	TRBD1	CAIPDRADTGELFF	TGTGCCATTCCGGACAGGGCGGACACCGGGGAGCTGTTTTTT
TRBV7-2	.	TRBJ1-3	.	CASSLNPGEMENTIYF	TGTGCCAGCAGCTTAAATCCGGGGGAAATGGAAAACACCATATATTTT
TRBV6-9	.	TRBJ1-1	.	CASSYGIEAFF	TGTGCCAGCAGTTATGGGATTGAAGCTTTCTTT
TRBV7-3	.	TRBJ2-7	TRBD2	CASSLVAGGDYEQYF	TGTGCCAGCAGCTTAGTAGCGGGAGGGGACTACGAGCAGTACTTC
TRBV7-9	few	TRBJ1-2	TRBD1	CASSQGTGGFYYGYTF	TGTGCCAGCAGCCAAGGGACAGGGGGCTTTTACTATGGCTACACCTTC
TRBV6-5	few	TRBJ2-3	.	CASSEATTQYF	TGTGCCAGCAGTGAAGCTACTACGCAGTATTTT
TRBV7-9	.	TRBJ1-2	.	CASIKLANYGYTF	TGTGCCAGCATAAAGTTAGCTAACTATGGCTACACCTTC
TRBV2	.	TRBJ2-5	TRBD2	CASSADGGQETQYF	TGTGCCAGCAGTGCGGACGGGGGGCAAGAGACCCAGTACTTC
TRBV7-9	.	TRBJ2-1	TRBD1	CASSLAGTGYNNEQFF	TGTGCCAGCAGCTTAGCCGGGACAGGGTACAACAATGAGCAGTTCTTC
TRBV9	.	TRBJ2-1	.	CASSVAGLWDEQFF	TGTGCCAGCAGCGTAGCTGGCTTATGGGATGAGCAGTTCTTC
TRBV14	.	TRBJ2-1	.	CASSQDIAGRMNEQFF	TGTGCCAGCAGCCAAGATATAGCAGGGAGGATGAATGAGCAGTTCTTC
TRBV6-1	.	TRBJ2-7	.	CASSEANEQYF	TGTGCCAGCAGTGAAGCGAACGAGCAGTACTTC
TRBV6-1	.	TRBJ1-5	.	CASSDWNSNQPQHF	TGTGCCAGCAGTGACTGGAATAGCAATCAGCCCCAGCATTTT
TRBV7-3	.	TRBJ2-1	TRBD2	CASSLYGSSGDPPYNEQFF	TGTGCCAGCAGCTTATATGGATCTAGCGGAGACCCACCCTACAATGAGCAGTTCTTC
TRBV6-5	.	TRBJ1-2	.	CASSYWGADAGYTF	TGTGCCAGCAGTTACTGGGGGGCTGATGCTGGCTACACCTTC
TRBV9	medium-sized	TRBJ1-4	.	CASSEYAATNEKLFF	TGTGCCAGCAGCGAGTACGCGGCCACCAATGAAAAACTGTTTTTT
TRBV6-5	.	TRBJ1-1	.	CASSYFIQGVTEAFF	TGTGCCAGCAGTTACTTTATACAGGGCGTCACTGAAGCTTTCTTT
TRBV6-5	.	TRBJ1-5	.	CASSYQVGEGGQPQHF	TGTGCCAGCAGTTACCAGGTCGGAGAGGGTGGTCAGCCCCAGCATTTT
TRBV9	.	TRBJ2-7	TRBD1	CASSATGDYEQYF	TGTGCCAGCAGCGCAACAGGGGACTACGAGCAGTACTTC
TRBV7-6	once	TRBJ2-3	.	CASSSFLGTSTDTQYF	TGTGCCAGCAGCTCCTTCTTAGGGACTAGCACAGATACGCAGTATTTT
TRBV15	once	TRBJ2-7	.	CATGGPHSYEQYF	TGTGCCACCGGAGGACCCCACTCCTACGAGCAGTACTTC
TRBV4-3	.	TRBJ1-1	.	CASSQAGNTEAFF	TGCGCCAGCAGCCAAGCCGGCAACACTGAAGCTTTCTTT
TRBV2	.	TRBJ2-1	.	CASSAGRGARNEQFF	TGTGCCAGCAGTGCCGGTAGGGGGGCGCGGAATGAGCAGTTCTTC
TRBV6-1	.	TRBJ2-7	.	CASSPPYLSGEQYF	TGTGCCAGCAGCCCTCCCTATCTGTCGGGCGAGCAGTACTTC
TRBV4-1	.	TRBJ2-5	TRBD2	CASSHPSGAGGQETQYF	TGCGCCAGCAGCCATCCATCGGGGGCGGGGGGGCAAGAGACCCAGTACTTC
TRBV19	.	TRBJ2-1	TRBD2	CASSKAGAYNEQFF	TGTGCCAGTAGTAAAGCGGGAGCTTACAATGAGCAGTTCTTC
TRBV5-4	.	TRBJ2-7	.	CASSLPGIEQYF	TGTGCCAGCAGCTTGCCCGGGATCGAGCAGTACTTC
TRBV7-1	once	TRBJ2-7	.	CASSFTGTETYEQYF	TGTGCCAGCAGCTTTACGGGGACCGAGACCTACGAGCAGTACTTC
TRBV7-8	.	TRBJ1-2	.	CASSVGGWGYTF	TGTGCCAGCAGCGTAGGAGGATGGGGCTACACCTTC
TRBV7-2	.	TRBJ1-6	TRBD1	CASSLGDSNSPLHF	TGTGCCAGCAGCTTAGGGGACAGTAATTCACCCCTCCACTTT
TRBV6-6	medium-sized	TRBJ1-2	TRBD1	CASSFQPGGNYGYTF	TGTGCCAGCAGTTTCCAACCAGGGGGGAACTATGGCTACACCTTC
TRBV4-1	.	TRBJ2-3	TRBD2	CASSKKRLAGSTDTQYF	TGCGCCAGCAGCAAGAAACGACTAGCGGGGAGCACAGATACGCAGTATTTT
TRBV4-3	.	TRBJ2-1	TRBD1	CASSQGDGQGAYNEQFF	TGCGCCAGCAGCCAAGGGGATGGACAGGGGGCCTACAATGAGCAGTTCTTC
TRBV28	once	TRBJ1-1	.	CASSPLNTEAFF	TGTGCCAGCAGTCCTTTGAACACTGAAGCTTTCTTT